The 23 T cell receptor beta chains reported below all come from one sample, sequenced in a study of blood T cell repertoires in COVID-19 (dated by TCRdb to the early 2020s). Library preparation employed the immunoSEQ multiplex PCR assay. The table was pulled from immuneACCESS by TCRdb, which kept in-frame rearrangements only. Such tables lose some clones; where checked, under half of the loss comes from unresolved V genes, and the rest has no known cause. Here the sample has around 300,000 clones; 88% occur a single time. Jointly, the top ten make up 3% of the sample. The sample was PBMCs or T cells enriched from blood (not recorded which). The receptor source for this set is a woman aged 50 to 65 who had recovered from COVID-19.

The chain has TRBV7-2 and TRBJ2-1, with D maybe TRBD2 (8 bases). The CDR3 loop spans 16 amino acids. Germline values: CDR1 SGHTA, CDR2 FQGNSA. Trimming cost V 5 bases and J 8 bases, with 22 bases left between them. The CDR3 here is CASSKGGGRPGDEQFF. For the CDR3, the DNA is TGTGCCAGCAGCAAAGGGGGCGGGAGGCCTGGGGATGAGCAGTTCTTC.

The V call is TRBV11-2, the J call TRBJ1-1; D uncertain. CDR1 and CDR2 (germline): SGHAT, FQNNGV. The CDR3 runs to 14 residues. V dropped 2 bases and J dropped 4 bases, with 11 bases sitting between them. CDR3 region: CASSLSGWSTEAFF. CDR3 DNA: TGTGCCAGCAGCTTATCGGGTTGGAGCACTGAAGCTTTCTTT.

The chain couples TRBV5-5 to TRBJ2-7; 12 nucleotides agree with TRBD2. This CDR3 has 17 amino acids. Germline V gene sequence: CDR1 SGHKS, CDR2 YYEKEE (reference sequence). The V and J ends lost 3 bases and 7 bases, in that order; junction bases with no gene match: 14. This CDR3 is CASSSGTGRLAGVEQYF. The CDR3 bases are TGTGCCAGCAGCTCCGGGACAGGACGACTAGCGGGAGTTGAGCAGTACTTC. The entire variable domain, with the rest obtained from reference TRBV5-5 and TRBJ2-7, is as follows: DAGVTQSPTHLIKTRGQQVTLRCSPISGHKSVSWYQQVLGQGPQFIFQYYEKEERGRGNFPDRFSARQFPNYSSELNVNALLLGDSALYLCASSSGTGRLAGVEQYFGPGTRLTVT.

The rearrangement joins TRBV30 to TRBJ2-7; 12 bases map to TRBD1. The CDR3 is 14 amino acids. Unmatched junction bases numbered 4, after V lost 6 bases and J lost 1 base. The germline V gene has CDR1 GTSNPN and CDR2 SVGIG (reference sequence). CDR3 DNA: TGTGCCTGCCAGGGACAGGGGGCGTCCTACGAGCAGTACTTC. Its protein product is CACQGQGASYEQYF.

This clone was seen once. The chain joins TRBV7-9 to TRBJ2-5; no reliable D call. Germline CDR1 is SEHNR and CDR2 is FQNEAQ (reference sequence). The CDR3 is 14 amino acids. Deletions cut 5 bases from V and 1 base from J, with 11 bases between. CDR3 amino acids: CASSPNRGQETQYF. The CDR3 DNA reads as TGTGCCAGCAGCCCAAATCGAGGCCAAGAGACCCAGTACTTC.

The V and J genes are TRBV5-1 and TRBJ1-2, with D maybe TRBD1 (6 bases). The CDR3 loop spans 12 amino acids. Trimming took 2 bases from V and 7 from J, leaving 9 bases between them. Germline V gene data show CDR1 as SGHRS and CDR2 as YFSETQ. The CDR3 DNA follows: TGCGCCAGCAGCTTACAGGGCCTTGGCTACACCTTC. This translates into CASSLQGLGYTF. Full variable domain (outside the CDR3, taken from reference TRBV5-1 and TRBJ1-2): KAGVTQTPRYLIKTRGQQVTLSCSPISGHRSVSWYQQTPGQGLQFLFEYFSETQRNKGNFPGRFSGRQFSNSRSEMNVSTLELGDSALYLCASSLQGLGYTFGSGTRLTVV.

The rearrangement joins TRBV6-6 to TRBJ1-3; D unresolved. CDR3 length: 15 amino acids. Germline V gene lookup returns CDR1 MNHNY and CDR2 SVGAGI (reference sequence). Deletions cut 3 bases from V and 0 bases from J, with 9 bases between. In DNA, the CDR3 is TGTGCCAGCAGTTATCGACTTATCTCTGGAAACACCATATATTTT. The encoded protein is CASSYRLISGNTIYF.

The chain links TRBV5-5 to TRBJ1-2; D gene ambiguous. This CDR3 has 13 amino acids. V was shortened by 0 bases and J by 4 bases, with 7 bases between the two germline ends. Germline V gene sequence: CDR1 SGHKS, CDR2 YYEKEE (reference sequence). CDR3 residues: CASSLADFYGYTF. The CDR3 region has the DNA TGTGCCAGCAGCTTGGCGGACTTCTATGGCTACACCTTC.

The chain carries TRBV18 and TRBJ2-1; TRBD2 matches 9 bases. V dropped 8 bases and J dropped 5; count of bases not matched to a gene: 7. This CDR3 comprises 14 residues. Germline V CDR1 and CDR2: KGHSH, LQKENI. The CDR3 loop is CASTGSSGNNEQFF. For the CDR3, the DNA is TGTGCCAGCACGGGATCTAGCGGGAACAATGAGCAGTTCTTC.

V and J are TRBV27 and TRBJ2-3; TRBD2 matches at 10 bases. CDR1 and CDR2 (germline): MNHEY, SMNVEV (reference sequence). CDR3 length equals 17 residues. V trimming: 7 bases; J trimming: 1 base; junction bases outside the gene matches: 11. CDR3 nucleotides: TGTGCCAGCATGGAGCTAGCGGGAGTTTCGCGCACAGATACGCAGTATTTT. Protein sequence: CASMELAGVSRTDTQYF.

The chain is built from TRBV30 and TRBJ2-6; 9 positions match TRBD1. J gave up 4 bases and V 3 bases, and 10 bases lay outside the gene matches. The CDR3 has 17 amino acids. Per germline, CDR1 GTSNPN and CDR2 SVGIG (reference sequence). As DNA, the CDR3 is TGTGCCTGGAGCAAGGGACAGGGAATTGCCGGGGCCAACGTCCTGACTTTC. Its translation is CAWSKGQGIAGANVLTF.

The chain carries TRBV27 and TRBJ1-6; 9 nucleotides match TRBD1. Looked up from germline, CDR1 is MNHEY and CDR2 is SMNVEV (reference sequence). Trimming took 6 bases from V and 10 from J; bases not matched to a gene: 16. The CDR3 is made up of 17 amino acids. CDR3 coding DNA: TGTGCCAGCAGCTTGGCTCTACAGGGGGCGCTTCGATCACCCCTCCACTTT. Its translation: CASSLALQGALRSPLHF.

This chain uses TRBV5-4 with TRBJ1-1; D remains unclear. The CDR3 is 18 amino acids. Germline V lookup: CDR1 SGHNT, CDR2 YYREEE (reference sequence). V was shortened by 5 bases and J by 1 base, with 24 bases between the two germline ends. The CDR3 region is CASSFGGRMSNWNTEAFF. CDR3 DNA: TGTGCCAGCAGTTTTGGCGGGCGGATGTCTAATTGGAACACTGAAGCTTTCTTT.

The chain carries TRBV19 and TRBJ1-3, with 10 bases identical to TRBD1. Trimming cost V 5 bases and J 2 bases; bases outside gene matches: 3. This CDR3 region has 15 residues. Germline CDR1 reads LNHDA; CDR2 reads SQIVND (reference sequence). The DNA of the CDR3 is TGTGCCAGTAGTCCGGACAGGGGGGCTGGAAACACCATATATTTT. This codes for CASSPDRGAGNTIYF.

The chain carries TRBV28 and TRBJ1-2, with TRBD1 identical over 9 bases. CDR3 size: 15 residues. Germline CDR1 is MDHEN and CDR2 is SYDVKM. Trimming at V came to 3 bases and at J to 4 bases, leaving 6 bases not matched to a gene. CDR3 nucleotides: TGTGCCAGCAGTTTGCGACAGGGGGTAATCTATGGCTACACCTTC. Translating gives CASSLRQGVIYGYTF.

The genes are TRBV19 and TRBJ1-6; D unresolved. Trimming removed 4 bases at V and 4 bases at J, with 14 bases between. Germline values: CDR1 LNHDA, CDR2 SQIVND (reference sequence). This CDR3 contains 16 residues. Here the CDR3 reads CASSTVDTSYNSPLHF. The CDR3 bases are TGTGCCAGTAGTACGGTCGATACCTCATATAATTCACCCCTCCACTTT.

This clone has just one count. The rearrangement joins TRBV2 to TRBJ2-6; D is undetermined. The V end lost 6 bases, the J end lost 1 base, and 25 bases lay between the germline ends. Germline CDR1 SNHLY, CDR2 FYNNEI. CDR3 length: 20 amino acids. For the CDR3, the DNA is TGTGCCAGCAGGAAGCGATACCTTGATCTAGACCGTTCTGGGGCCAACGTCCTGACTTTC. Protein sequence: CASRKRYLDLDRSGANVLTF.

The chain joins TRBV15 to TRBJ2-7; TRBD2 matches at 8 bases. This CDR3 has 17 amino acids. Germline assignment: CDR1 LNHNV and CDR2 YYDKDF (reference sequence). Losses at the gene ends were 3 bases for V and 2 bases for J; bases not matched to a gene: 12. Here the CDR3 reads CATSSDSGIDRTYEQYF. In DNA, the CDR3 is TGTGCCACCAGCAGCGATAGCGGGATCGATCGAACCTACGAGCAGTACTTC.

The chain is built from TRBV29-1 and TRBJ2-3; 7 bases agree with TRBD1. The trim removed 3 bases at V and 4 bases at J, leaving 7 bases unmatched. The germline V gene has CDR1 SQVTM and CDR2 ANQGSEA. The CDR3 runs 14 residues. The CDR3 DNA reads as TGCAGCGTTGAGGGGAAAGGGGGCGCAGATACGCAGTATTTT. Amino acid sequence: CSVEGKGGADTQYF.

The V gene is TRBV28, the J gene TRBJ1-2; possibly TRBD1 for D (6 bases). This CDR3 has 15 amino acids. Looked up from germline, CDR1 is MDHEN and CDR2 is SYDVKM. V lost 7 bases, J lost 4 bases, and 19 bases lay in between. The CDR3 coding sequence is TGTGCCAGCACCGAGATCTCCGGACAGTTCTATGGCTACACCTTC. Translated: CASTEISGQFYGYTF.

The chain has TRBV28 and TRBJ1-6; a weak D match, TRBD1 (5 bases). The V gene's germline CDR1 is MDHEN and CDR2 SYDVKM. V was shortened by 8 bases and J by 7 bases, with 12 bases between the two germline ends. This CDR3 has 13 amino acids. The CDR3 spells CASSGLNNSPLHF. As DNA, the CDR3 is TGTGCCAGCTCGGGACTTAACAATTCACCCCTCCACTTT. Complete variable domain (other parts from reference TRBV28 and TRBJ1-6): DVKVTQSSRYLVKRTGEKVFLECVQDMDHENMFWYRQDPGLGLRLIYFSYDVKMKEKGDIPEGYSVSREKKERFSLILESASTNQTSMYLCASSGLNNSPLHFGNGTRLTVT.

The chain employs TRBV21-1 and TRBJ1-1; TRBD1 is taken as the D call from the table, unchecked against the DNA. TRBV21-1 counts as a pseudogene. The CDR3 length is 12 residues. The CDR3 here is CATDRMNTEAFF. CDR3 DNA: TGTGCCACAGACAGGATGAACACTGAAGCTTTCTTT.

This clone was seen more than once but under ten times. The CDR3 reads CASSSHPGGLYGYTF. The CDR3 DNA reads as TGTGCCAGCAGCTCCCACCCGGGGGGTCTCTATGGCTACACCTTC. The chain uses TRBV7-3 and TRBJ1-2; a weak D match, TRBD1 (5 bases). Per germline, CDR1 SGHTA and CDR2 FQGTGA. The CDR3 has 15 residues. Trimming cost V 4 bases and J 4 bases, with 16 bases left between them.